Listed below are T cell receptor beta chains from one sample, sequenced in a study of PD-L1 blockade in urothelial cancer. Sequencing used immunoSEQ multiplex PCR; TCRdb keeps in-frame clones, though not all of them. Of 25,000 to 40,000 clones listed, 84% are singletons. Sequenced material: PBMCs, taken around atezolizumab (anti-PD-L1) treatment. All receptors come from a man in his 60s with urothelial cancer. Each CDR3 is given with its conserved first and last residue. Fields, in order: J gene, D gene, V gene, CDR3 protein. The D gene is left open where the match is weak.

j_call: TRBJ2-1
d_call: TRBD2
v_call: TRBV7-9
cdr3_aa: CASSPRPLAGNPYNEQFF

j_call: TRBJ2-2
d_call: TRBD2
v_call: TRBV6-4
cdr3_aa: CASSVVAGASGGELFF

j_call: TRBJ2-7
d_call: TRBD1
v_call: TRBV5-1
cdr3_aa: CASSLLSSGQGAHEQYF

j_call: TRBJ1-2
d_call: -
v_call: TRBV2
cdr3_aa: CASRLQGSSYTF

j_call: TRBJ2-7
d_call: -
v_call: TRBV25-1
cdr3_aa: CASSEPTGSLASEQYF

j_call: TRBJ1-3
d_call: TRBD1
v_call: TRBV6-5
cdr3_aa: CASSYRPGGSGNTIYF

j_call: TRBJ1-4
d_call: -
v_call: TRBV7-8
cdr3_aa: CASSLAGGFGEKLFF

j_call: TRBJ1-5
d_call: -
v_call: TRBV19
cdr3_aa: CASSTTGGAGQPQHF

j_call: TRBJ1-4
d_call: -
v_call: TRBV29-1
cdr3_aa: CSVELFGNEKLFF

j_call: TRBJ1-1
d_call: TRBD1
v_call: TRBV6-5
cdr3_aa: CASSYFGRGSTEAFF

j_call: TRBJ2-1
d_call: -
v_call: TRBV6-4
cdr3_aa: CASSSGYEQFF

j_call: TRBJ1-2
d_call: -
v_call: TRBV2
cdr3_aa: CASSVVRSNYGYTF

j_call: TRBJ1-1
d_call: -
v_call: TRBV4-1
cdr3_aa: CASSQGRFDRKNTEAFF

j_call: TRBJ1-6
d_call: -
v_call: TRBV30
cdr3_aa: CAWSRRSMTLHF

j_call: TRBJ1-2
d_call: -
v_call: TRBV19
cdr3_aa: CASSNSRHGYTF

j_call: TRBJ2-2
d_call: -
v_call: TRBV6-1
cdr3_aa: CASSEGTPNTGELFF

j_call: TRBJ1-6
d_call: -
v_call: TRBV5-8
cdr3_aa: CASSLAGRVPGYNSPLHF

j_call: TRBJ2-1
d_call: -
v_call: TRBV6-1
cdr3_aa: CASSSGHSSYNEQFF

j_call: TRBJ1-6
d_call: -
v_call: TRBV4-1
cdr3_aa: CASSSQARGDSPLHF

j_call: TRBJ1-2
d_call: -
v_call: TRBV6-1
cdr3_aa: CASSERQGGGGYTF

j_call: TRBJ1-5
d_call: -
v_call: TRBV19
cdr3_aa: CASSFSGVSQPQHF

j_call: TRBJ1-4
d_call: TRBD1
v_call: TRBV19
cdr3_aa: CASRDRATNEKLFF

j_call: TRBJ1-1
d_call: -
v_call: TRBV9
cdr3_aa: CASSKSGDGTEAFF

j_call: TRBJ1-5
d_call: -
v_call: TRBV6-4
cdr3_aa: CASSLGPLSNQPQHF

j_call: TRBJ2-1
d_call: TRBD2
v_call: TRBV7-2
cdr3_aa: CASSLAFAGGPLFF

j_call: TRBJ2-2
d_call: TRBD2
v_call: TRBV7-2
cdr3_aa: CASSYQRGYTGELFF

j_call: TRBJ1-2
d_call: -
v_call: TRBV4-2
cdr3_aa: CASSLVWGGEGYTF

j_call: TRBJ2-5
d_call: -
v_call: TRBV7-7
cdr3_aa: CASSEGVGAETQYF

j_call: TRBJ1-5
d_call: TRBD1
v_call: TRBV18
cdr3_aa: CASSLGDRGNQPQHF

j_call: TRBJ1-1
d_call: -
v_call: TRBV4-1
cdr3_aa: CASSQDTGSWYTEAFF

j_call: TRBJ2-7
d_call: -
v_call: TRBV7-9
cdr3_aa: CASSSGDVRGIAYVQYF

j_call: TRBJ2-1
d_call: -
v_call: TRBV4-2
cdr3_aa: CASSQGDKGLKNEQFF

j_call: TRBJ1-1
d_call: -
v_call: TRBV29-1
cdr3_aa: CSVRGGPTEAFF

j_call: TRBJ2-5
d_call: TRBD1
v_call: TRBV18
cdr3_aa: CASSPLGQGALETQYF

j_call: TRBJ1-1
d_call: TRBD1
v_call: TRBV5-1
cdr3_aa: CASSLADRDGGEAFF

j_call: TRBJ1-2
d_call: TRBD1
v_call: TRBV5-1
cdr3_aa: CASSPGTGNNGYTF

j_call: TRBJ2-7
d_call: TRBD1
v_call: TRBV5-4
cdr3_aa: CASSLGAGGAGYEQYF

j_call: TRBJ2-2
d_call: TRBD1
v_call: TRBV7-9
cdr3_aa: CASSADRVSGELFF

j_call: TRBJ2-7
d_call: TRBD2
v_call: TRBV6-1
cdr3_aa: CASSAPLGLAGTYEQYF

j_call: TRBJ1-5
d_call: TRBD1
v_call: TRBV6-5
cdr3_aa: CASRTGMGNQPQHF

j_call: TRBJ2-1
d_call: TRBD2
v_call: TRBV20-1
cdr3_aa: CSALAGGLVFF

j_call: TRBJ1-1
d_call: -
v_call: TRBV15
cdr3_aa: CATSRDGVAVHEAFF

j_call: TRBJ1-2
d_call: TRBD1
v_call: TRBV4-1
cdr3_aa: CASSQPGTGELANYGYTF

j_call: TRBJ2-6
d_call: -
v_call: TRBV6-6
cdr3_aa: CASTSSEANVLTF

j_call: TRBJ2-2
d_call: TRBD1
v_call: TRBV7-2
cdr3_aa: CASSRGTGGPGELFF

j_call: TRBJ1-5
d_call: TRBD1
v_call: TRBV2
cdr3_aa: CASTEGGWDRVNQPQHF

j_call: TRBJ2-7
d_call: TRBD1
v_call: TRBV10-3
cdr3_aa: CAISADRVAVEQYF